This T cell receptor beta chain came from a study of shared clonotypes between healthy human individuals. Study details: Each donor's CD4 naive and CD4 memory cells filled three plates apiece, CD8 naive two, and CD8 memory one.

Profiling relied on immunoSEQ multiplex PCR, and the TCRdb table lists in-frame clones only, not all of them. The sample contains some 680,000 clones, 55% to 85% of which appear only once. Every donor, a Caucasian adult, lived in Nashville, Tennessee. Per the germline V gene, CDR1 is SGHRS and CDR2 is YFSETQ. Trimming took 0 bases from V and 7 from J; bases not matched to a gene: 4. There are 16 residues in the CDR3. This clonotype originated in a woman in her thirties in good health. The chain joins TRBV5-1 to TRBJ2-1, with 13 bases that match TRBD2. The sequencing input was memory CD4+ T cells sorted from blood. Stated subset: CD45RA-negative fraction. The CDR3 DNA follows: TGCGCCAGCAGCTTGGCCGGACTAGCGGGAGTAAATGAGCAGTTCTTC. Translation gives CASSLAGLAGVNEQFF.